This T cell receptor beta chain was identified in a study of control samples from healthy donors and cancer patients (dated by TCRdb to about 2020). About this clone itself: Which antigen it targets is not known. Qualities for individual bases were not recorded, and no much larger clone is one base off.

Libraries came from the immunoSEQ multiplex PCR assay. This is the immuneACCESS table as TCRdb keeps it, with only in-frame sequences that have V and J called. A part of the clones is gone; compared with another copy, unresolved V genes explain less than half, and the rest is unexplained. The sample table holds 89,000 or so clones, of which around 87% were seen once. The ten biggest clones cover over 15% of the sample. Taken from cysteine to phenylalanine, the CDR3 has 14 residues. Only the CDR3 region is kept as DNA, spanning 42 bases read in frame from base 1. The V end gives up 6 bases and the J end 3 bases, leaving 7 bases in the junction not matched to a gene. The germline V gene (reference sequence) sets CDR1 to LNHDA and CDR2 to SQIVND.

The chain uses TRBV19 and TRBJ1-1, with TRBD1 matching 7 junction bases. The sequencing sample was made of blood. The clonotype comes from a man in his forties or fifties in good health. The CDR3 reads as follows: CASRMTGIDTEAFF. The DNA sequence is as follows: TGTGCCAGTAGAATGACAGGGATAGACACTGAAGCTTTCTTT. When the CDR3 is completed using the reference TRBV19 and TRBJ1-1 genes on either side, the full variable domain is DGGITQSPKYLFRKEGQNVTLSCEQNLNHDAMYWYRQDPGQGLRLIYYSQIVNDFQKGDIAEGYSVSREKKESFPLTVTSAQKNPTAFYLCASRMTGIDTEAFFGQGTRLTVV.